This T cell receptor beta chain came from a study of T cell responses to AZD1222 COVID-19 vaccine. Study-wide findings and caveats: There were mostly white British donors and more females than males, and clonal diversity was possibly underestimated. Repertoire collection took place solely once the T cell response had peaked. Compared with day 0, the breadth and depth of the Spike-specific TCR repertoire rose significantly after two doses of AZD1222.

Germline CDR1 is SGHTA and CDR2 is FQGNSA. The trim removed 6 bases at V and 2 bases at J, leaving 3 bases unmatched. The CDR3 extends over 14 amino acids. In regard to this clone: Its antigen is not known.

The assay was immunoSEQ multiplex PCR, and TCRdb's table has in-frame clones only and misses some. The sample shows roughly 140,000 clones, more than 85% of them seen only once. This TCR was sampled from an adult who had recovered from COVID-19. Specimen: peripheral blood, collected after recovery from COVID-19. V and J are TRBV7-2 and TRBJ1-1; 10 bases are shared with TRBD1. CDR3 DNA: TGTGCCAGCAGTTGGACAGGGGGAAACACTGAAGCTTTCTTT. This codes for CASSWTGGNTEAFF.